The table lists the clone carrying this T cell receptor beta chain with a few counts. A second about 7 to 12 cycle PCR used barcoded and J-beta primers. TCRdb itself ran the 5' RACE reads through MiXCR, one entry per CDR3 protein. In the table there are 1 million or so distinct CDR3 sequences, about 23% of which are singletons. The sample originates from a study of blood T cells in healthy people across ages. The germline V gene has CDR1 SNHLY and CDR2 FYNNEI. The CDR3 spans 13 residues. The germline V and J ends were trimmed by 6 bases and 6 bases, with 15 bases remaining between them. The same data also contributed to another study, on T cells of mothers and their children.

The sample consisted of blood. This TCR came from a girl aged 2 to 10 in good health. The genes are TRBV2 and TRBJ2-7; D perhaps matches TRBD2 (7 bases). The CDR3 loop is CASRVRGAGEQYF. The CDR3 coding sequence is TGTGCCAGCAGGGTCCGGGGGGCCGGCGAGCAGTACTTC.